Shown below are 15 T cell receptor beta chains from a single sample sequenced in a study of T cell responses to AZD1222 COVID-19 vaccine. Repertoires were generated with immunoSEQ multiplex PCR, while TCRdb's copy carries only in-frame clones and drops some. This table has 90,000 to 150,000 clones, 70% to 90% appearing once. Sequenced here: peripheral blood, sampled on day 0 of AZD1222 vaccination. The receptors stem from an adult in good health.

V and J are TRBV18 and TRBJ2-6; no clear D gene. From germline, CDR1 is KGHSH and CDR2 LQKENI. The V gene lost 3 bases and the J gene lost 1 base, with 4 bases spanning the gap. The CDR3 consists of 14 residues. This CDR3 is CASSPGSGANVLTF. In DNA form, the CDR3 reads TGTGCCAGCTCACCCGGGTCTGGGGCCAACGTCCTGACTTTC.

This chain links TRBV18 with TRBJ1-1; no clear D gene. The germline V gene encodes CDR1 KGHSH and CDR2 LQKENI. There are 12 residues in the CDR3. Trimming left V 3 bases short and J 3 bases short, with 5 bases between. This CDR3 is CASSPRDTEAFF. The CDR3 DNA reads TGTGCCAGCTCACCTCGGGACACTGAAGCTTTCTTT.

The rearrangement uses TRBV11-3 and TRBJ2-3; 8 bases match TRBD2. CDR1 is SGHNT and CDR2 is YENEEA in the germline V gene. The V gene end was trimmed by 6 bases and the J gene end by 5 bases; junction bases not matched to a gene: 4. This CDR3 spans 13 amino acids. CDR3 region: CASSPGGQDTQYF. The CDR3 DNA is TGTGCCAGCAGTCCGGGGGGGCAAGATACGCAGTATTTT.

The CDR3 loop reads CASSPGRQNSPLHF. CDR3 DNA: TGTGCCAGTAGTCCGGGACGGCAAAATTCACCCCTCCACTTT. V usage is TRBV19 and J usage is TRBJ1-6, with D possibly matching TRBD1 (5 bases). CDR1 LNHDA and CDR2 SQIVND come from the germline V gene (reference sequence). The CDR3 length is 14 residues. Trimming took off 5 bases at V and 7 bases at J, with 12 bases between the two ends.

The rearrangement joins TRBV3-1 (or the pseudogene TRBV3-2) to TRBJ2-7, with 8 nucleotides matching TRBD2. Unmatched junction bases numbered 2, after V lost 1 base and J lost 3 bases. Germline values: CDR1 LGHDT, CDR2 YNNKEL (reference sequence). The CDR3 contains 14 residues. CDR3 protein: CASSQGTSYYEQYF. DNA of the CDR3: TGTGCCAGCAGCCAAGGGACTAGCTACTACGAGCAGTACTTC.

J is TRBJ1-2 and V is TRBV6-4; TRBD1 is a possible D gene (5 bases). V lost 3 bases and J lost 8, with 16 bases in between. Germline CDR1 is MRHNA and CDR2 is SNTAGT. The CDR3 is made up of 14 amino acids. The CDR3 sequence: CASSESQDWGGYTF. For the CDR3, the DNA is TGTGCCAGCAGTGAAAGCCAGGACTGGGGGGGCTACACCTTC.

This clone was seen only a few times. The chain combines TRBV19 with TRBJ2-7; TRBD1 might be the D (6 bases). Trimming pared 3 bases from V and 5 bases from J, leaving 11 bases between. The germline CDR1 and CDR2 sequences are LNHDA and SQIVND (reference sequence). The CDR3 runs to 13 residues. CDR3 protein: CASSIPQGNEQYF. The CDR3 nucleotides read TGTGCCAGTAGTATCCCACAGGGTAACGAGCAGTACTTC.

This chain joins TRBV14 and TRBJ2-7, with 7 bases identical to TRBD2. V trimming: 4 bases; J trimming: 5 bases; junction bases outside the gene matches: 11. Germline V gene data show CDR1 as SGHDN and CDR2 as FVKESK. The CDR3 runs to 15 residues. The CDR3 sequence: CASSLPGTTRHEQYF. The CDR3 DNA follows: TGTGCCAGCAGCCTACCCGGGACTACACGGCACGAGCAGTACTTC. Complete variable domain (other parts from reference TRBV14 and TRBJ2-7): EAGVTQFPSHSVIEKGQTVTLRCDPISGHDNLYWYRRVMGKEIKFLLHFVKESKQDESGMPNNRFLAERTGGTYSTLKVQPAELEDSGVYFCASSLPGTTRHEQYFGPGTRLTVT.

The V gene is TRBV19, the J gene TRBJ1-5, with a weak D call TRBD1 (6 bases). The germline V gene has CDR1 LNHDA and CDR2 SQIVND (reference sequence). There are 15 residues in the CDR3. Trimming stripped 5 bases from V and 4 bases from J, with 15 bases between. Written as DNA, the CDR3 is TGTGCCAGTAGTCGGCTGACAGGTACTAATCAGCCCCAGCATTTT. Protein: CASSRLTGTNQPQHF. The full variable domain, rest sourced from reference TRBV19 and TRBJ1-5, is DGGITQSPKYLFRKEGQNVTLSCEQNLNHDAMYWYRQDPGQGLRLIYYSQIVNDFQKGDIAEGYSVSREKKESFPLTVTSAQKNPTAFYLCASSRLTGTNQPQHFGDGTRLSIL.

This clone was detected a few times. The V call is TRBV7-2, the J call TRBJ2-3, with D possibly TRBD1 on 6 matching bases. CDR3 length: 14 amino acids. Germline assignment: CDR1 SGHTA and CDR2 FQGNSA. The germline V and J ends were trimmed by 8 bases and 2 bases, with 14 bases remaining between them. The CDR3 DNA reads TGTGCCAGCGCCCACAGGGACCACACAGATACGCAGTATTTT. Protein: CASAHRDHTDTQYF.

J is TRBJ2-3 and V is TRBV28, with 7 bases fitting TRBD2. The V gene's germline CDR1 is MDHEN and CDR2 SYDVKM. This CDR3 region has 20 residues. Trimming cost V 2 bases and J 0 bases; bases outside gene matches: 17. CDR3 sequence (DNA): TGTGCCAGCAGTTTACTGTTAGGCGGGAGAGCCCCATCTAGCACAGATACGCAGTATTTT. Translation: CASSLLLGGRAPSSTDTQYF.

This sequence joins TRBV2 and TRBJ1-1, with TRBD1 identical over 12 bases. The trim removed 8 bases at V and 4 bases at J, leaving 8 bases unmatched. The CDR3 sequence is 15 residues long. From germline, CDR1 is SNHLY and CDR2 FYNNEI. The DNA for the CDR3 is TGTGCCAGCTCGGGACAGGGGGCCCCGGGCACTGAAGCTTTCTTT. This gives the protein CASSGQGAPGTEAFF.

The V gene is TRBV19, the J gene TRBJ2-2; 12 nucleotides align to TRBD1. The CDR3 has 16 amino acids. After removal of 4 bases from V and 4 bases from J, the junction contained 4 bases not matched to a gene. Germline lookup yields CDR1 LNHDA and CDR2 SQIVND (reference sequence). CDR3: CASSTGTGGLTGELFF. The CDR3 DNA reads as TGTGCCAGTAGTACAGGGACAGGGGGCCTCACCGGGGAGCTGTTTTTT.

In this sample, this clone turned up once. This chain's CDR3 is CASSPPTTGTDTQYF. CDR3 DNA: TGTGCCAGCTCACCACCAACTACGGGCACAGATACGCAGTATTTT. V is TRBV18 and J is TRBJ2-3; D call uncertain. Germline loops: CDR1 KGHSH, CDR2 LQKENI. This CDR3 has 15 amino acids. The germline V and J ends were trimmed by 0 bases and 1 base, with 8 bases remaining between them.

V is TRBV28 and J is TRBJ1-6; TRBD1 agrees at 7 bases. V shed 6 bases, J shed 9 bases, and the junction held 11 bases outside the gene matches. Germline values: CDR1 MDHEN, CDR2 SYDVKM. The CDR3 loop spans 15 amino acids. CDR3 DNA sequence: TGTGCCAGCAGACCTGCAGGACAGGCACGTTCACCCCTCCACTTT. Its protein product is CASRPAGQARSPLHF.